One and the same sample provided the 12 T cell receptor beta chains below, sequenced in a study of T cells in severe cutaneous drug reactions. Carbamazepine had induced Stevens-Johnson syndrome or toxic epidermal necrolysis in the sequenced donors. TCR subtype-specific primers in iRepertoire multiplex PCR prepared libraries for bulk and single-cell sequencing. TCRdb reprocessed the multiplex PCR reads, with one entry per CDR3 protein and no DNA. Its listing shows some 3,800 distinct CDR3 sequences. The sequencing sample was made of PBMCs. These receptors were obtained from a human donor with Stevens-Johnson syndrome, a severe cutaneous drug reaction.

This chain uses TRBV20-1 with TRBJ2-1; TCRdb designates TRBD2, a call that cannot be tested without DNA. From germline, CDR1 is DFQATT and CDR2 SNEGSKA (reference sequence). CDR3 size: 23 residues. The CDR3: CSARDRLAGGDINTAGSYNEQFF.

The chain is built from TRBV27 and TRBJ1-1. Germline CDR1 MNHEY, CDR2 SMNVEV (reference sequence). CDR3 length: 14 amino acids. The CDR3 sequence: CASSLKVGNTEAFF.

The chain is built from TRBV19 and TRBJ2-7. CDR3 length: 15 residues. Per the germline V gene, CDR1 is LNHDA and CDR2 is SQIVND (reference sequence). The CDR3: CASSISMTTTYEQYF. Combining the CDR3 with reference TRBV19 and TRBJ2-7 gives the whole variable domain DGGITQSPKYLFRKEGQNVTLSCEQNLNHDAMYWYRQDPGQGLRLIYYSQIVNDFQKGDIAEGYSVSREKKESFPLTVTSAQKNPTAFYLCASSISMTTTYEQYFGPGTRLTVT.

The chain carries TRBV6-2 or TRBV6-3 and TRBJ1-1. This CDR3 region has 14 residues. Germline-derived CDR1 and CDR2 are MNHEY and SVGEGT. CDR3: CASSYDDWPTEAFF.

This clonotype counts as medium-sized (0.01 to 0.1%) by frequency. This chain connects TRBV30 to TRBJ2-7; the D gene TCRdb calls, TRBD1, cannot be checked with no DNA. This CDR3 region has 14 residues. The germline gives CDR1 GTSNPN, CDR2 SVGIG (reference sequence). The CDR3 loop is CAWDGGQGTYEQYF.

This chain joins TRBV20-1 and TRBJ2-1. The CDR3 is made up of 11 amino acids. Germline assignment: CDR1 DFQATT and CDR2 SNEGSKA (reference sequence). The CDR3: CSASPMDEQFF.

The CDR3 sequence is CASSPAQDEQFF. This chain connects TRBV4-1 to TRBJ2-1. The CDR3 is made up of 12 amino acids. Germline V lookup: CDR1 MGHRA, CDR2 YSYEKL.

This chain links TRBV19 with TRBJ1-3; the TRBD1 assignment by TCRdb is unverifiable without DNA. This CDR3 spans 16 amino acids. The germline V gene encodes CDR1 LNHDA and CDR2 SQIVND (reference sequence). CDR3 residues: CASSIWPGSSGNTIYF. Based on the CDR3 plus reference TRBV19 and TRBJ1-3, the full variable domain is DGGITQSPKYLFRKEGQNVTLSCEQNLNHDAMYWYRQDPGQGLRLIYYSQIVNDFQKGDIAEGYSVSREKKESFPLTVTSAQKNPTAFYLCASSIWPGSSGNTIYFGEGSWLTVV.

CDR3 loop: CASSQDHYSYNEQFF. This chain connects TRBV4-1 to TRBJ2-1. Germline V CDR1 and CDR2: MGHRA, YSYEKL. This CDR3 region has 15 residues.

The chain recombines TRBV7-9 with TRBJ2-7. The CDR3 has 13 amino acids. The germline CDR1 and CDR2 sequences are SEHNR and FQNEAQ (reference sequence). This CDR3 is CASSLPALNEQYF.

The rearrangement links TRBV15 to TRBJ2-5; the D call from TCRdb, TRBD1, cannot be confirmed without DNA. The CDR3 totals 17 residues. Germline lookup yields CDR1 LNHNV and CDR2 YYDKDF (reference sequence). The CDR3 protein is CATSRGRGTQYQETQYF.

The CDR3 sequence is CASSFGTSGSYVNEQFF. The chain recombines TRBV12-3 or TRBV12-4 with TRBJ2-1; TCRdb picks TRBD2, but there is no DNA to check that call. This CDR3 is built from 17 residues.